This entry features one T cell receptor beta chain sequence. This clonotype was recorded many times. No antigen is known for it. Base quality data are lacking; no much larger clone is found one base away. The sample was run on an Illumina HiSeq 1500. The raw public reads went through TCRdb reprocessing: fastp at Q25, MiXCR clone calling, in-frame beta chains kept. Each entry merges the rows of one CDR3 protein and shows their most common DNA and genes. The sample includes 200,000 to 300,000 distinct CDR3 sequences, with approximately 14% observed a single time. The ten largest clones add up to 8.8% of the sample. These data originate in a study of T cell repertoires in cytomegalovirus infection (dated by TCRdb to between 2018 and 2021). About the study as a whole: Donor HLA type was relevant to the analysis, as public TCR beta signatures indicated carriage of CMV infection together with the matching HLA type. The research as a whole found: In both this cohort and an independent cohort of more than 350 donors, the cumulative frequency of public TCR beta family members distinguished carriers of CMV infection plus the relevant HLA type. The ex vivo response was dominated by HLA-C-restricted CMV-specific TCR beta clonotypes, which also provided the single most frequent clonotype in two of eight donors.

Sample: PBMCs. The TCR sequence derives from a human donor in good health (CMV status not recorded). Some clones in this sample may be carry-over from other donors' samples.

CDR3 protein: CASRQGANLLGDTQYF. The bases are TGTGCCAGCAGGCAGGGGGCGAATTTATTGGGAGATACGCAGTATTTT. Recombination connected TRBV7-8 to TRBJ2-3; 8 junctional bases match TRBD1. From the cysteine through the phenylalanine, the CDR3 covers 16 amino acids. Only the CDR3 part of the read is kept: 48 bases, read in frame from the first base. As encoded in the germline V gene, CDR1 is SGHVS while CDR2 is FQNEAQ. Clipping removes 6 bases from V and 5 bases from J, with 13 as the unmatched junction base count.